A single T cell receptor (beta chain) is shown here with its context. The record originates from a study of blood T cell repertoires in COVID-19. Study overall: COVID-19 samples collected from the United States, Italy and Spain covered acute and convalescent phases. PBMCs, B-cell-depleted T cells, or T cells were the source of the cDNA or gDNA that made up the material.

Original processing methods: The authors estimated nucleated cell counts from reference gene primer amplification. Generated by immunoSEQ multiplex PCR, the TCRdb table keeps only in-frame clones and is missing some. D and trimming were read from the DNA, whereas the V and J calls and clone size are those reported in that table. Among approximately 100,000 clones, less than 85% were seen once, and the ten largest hold around 14%. The CDR3 length is 14 residues. With V trimmed by 3 bases and J by 8 bases, 6 bases remained unmatched. Germline CDR1 and CDR2: LGHDT and YNNKEL (reference sequence). The TCR sequence derives from an older woman with acute or convalescent COVID-19. The chain couples TRBV3-1 (or the pseudogene TRBV3-2) to TRBJ1-4; TRBD1 aligns across 7 bases. The sequencing input was peripheral blood. CDR3 sequence reads: CASSHDREDEKLFF. The CDR3 region has the DNA TGTGCCAGCAGCCACGACAGGGAGGACGAAAAACTGTTTTTT.